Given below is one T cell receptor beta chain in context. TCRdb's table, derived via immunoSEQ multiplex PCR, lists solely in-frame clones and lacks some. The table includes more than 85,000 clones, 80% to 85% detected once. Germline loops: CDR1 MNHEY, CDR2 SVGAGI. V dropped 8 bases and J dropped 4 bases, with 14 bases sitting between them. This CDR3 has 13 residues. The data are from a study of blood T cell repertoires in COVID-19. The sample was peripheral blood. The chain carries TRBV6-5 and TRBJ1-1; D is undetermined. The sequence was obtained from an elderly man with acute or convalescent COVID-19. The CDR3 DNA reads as TGTGCCAGCGTCCCCCGGGAATCCACTGAAGCTTTCTTT. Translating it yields CASVPRESTEAFF.